The 31 T cell receptor beta chains in this list originate from one sample, sequenced in a study of T-cell memory formation after mild COVID-19. Each CDR3 protein is one row after TCRdb ran MiXCR on the 5' RACE reads. The profile shows roughly 350,000 distinct CDR3 sequences, around 28% of them singletons. Sequencing input: PBMCs or a T cell subset sorted from them (not recorded which). These receptors were taken from an adult woman who had mild COVID-19 (a few samples of this study predate the infection). Cell type and time point are not known.

This clonotype was detected only a few times. The V and J genes are TRBV7-9 and TRBJ1-5; maybe TRBD1 (6 bases). The length of the CDR3 is 14 residues. Germline V gene data show CDR1 as SEHNR and CDR2 as FQNEAQ (reference sequence). V was pared by 1 base and J by 3 bases, with 7 bases between. CDR3 loop: CASSLGGLNQPQHF. DNA for the CDR3: TGTGCCAGCAGCTTAGGGGGGCTCAATCAGCCCCAGCATTTT.

In this sample, this clonotype turned up a few times. V and J are TRBV5-1 and TRBJ1-1, with 8 nucleotides matching TRBD1. Germline V gene lookup returns CDR1 SGHRS and CDR2 YFSETQ. The V gene end was trimmed by 6 bases and the J gene end by 0 bases; junction bases not matched to a gene: 7. The CDR3 extends over 15 amino acids. The CDR3 bases are TGCGCCAGCACTTCAGGGGGCTTGGTGAACACTGAAGCTTTCTTT. Amino acid sequence: CASTSGGLVNTEAFF.

The chain joins TRBV10-1 to TRBJ1-6; 7 nucleotides align to TRBD1. Germline trimming cut 9 bases from V and 7 bases from J; bases unmatched to any gene: 3. This CDR3 contains 12 residues. Germline-derived CDR1 and CDR2 are WNHNN and SYGVQD (reference sequence). CDR3: CARGQKNSPLHF. CDR3 sequence (DNA): TGCGCCAGGGGACAGAAGAATTCACCCCTCCACTTT.

This clonotype has more than one count but fewer than ten. The gene calls are TRBV5-6 and TRBJ1-2; D is ambiguous. Germline V gene sequence: CDR1 SGHDT, CDR2 YYEEEE. This CDR3 comprises 14 residues. Trimming removed 2 bases at V and 2 bases at J, with 10 bases between. Here the CDR3 DNA reads TGTGCCAGCAGCTTCGCCGGCTCCAACTATGGCTACACCTTC. Translating gives CASSFAGSNYGYTF.

The rearrangement uses TRBV5-1 and TRBJ2-3; TRBD2 aligns across 8 bases. J gave up 3 bases and V 4 bases, and 10 bases lay outside the gene matches. Germline values: CDR1 SGHRS, CDR2 YFSETQ. This CDR3 is built from 16 residues. The CDR3 nucleotides are TGCGCCAGCAGCGGTGGTCGACTAGCGTGGACAGATACGCAGTATTTT. Its translation: CASSGGRLAWTDTQYF.

There are a few counts of this clonotype. The chain uses TRBV9 and TRBJ2-5; D not certain. Between the trimmed V and J ends, which lost 0 bases and 4 bases, there was a span of 4 bases. CDR1 is SGDLS and CDR2 is YYNGEE in the germline V gene. The CDR3 is 12 amino acids. CDR3 in DNA: TGTGCCAGCAGCGTAGTTGGAGAGACCCAGTACTTC. Its protein product is CASSVVGETQYF.

This clonotype was seen more than once but under ten times. The chain has TRBV12-3 or TRBV12-4 and TRBJ2-1; TRBD1 matches at 10 bases. The CDR3 sequence is 15 residues long. V shed 1 base and J 8 bases; nucleotides not matched to a gene: 5. The CDR3 coding sequence is TGTGCCAGCAGTTTAGATGGGGACAGGGGATATGAGCAGTTCTTC. Translation: CASSLDGDRGYEQFF.

This clonotype showed up just a few times. The rearrangement links TRBV5-1 to TRBJ2-1, with TRBD2 matching 8 bases. CDR3 length: 16 amino acids. Germline CDR1 and CDR2: SGHRS and YFSETQ. Trimming cost V 5 bases and J 6 bases; bases outside gene matches: 13. CDR3 amino acids: CASRLPGSGALNEQFF. CDR3 DNA: TGCGCCAGCAGATTACCTGGTAGCGGGGCCCTCAATGAGCAGTTCTTC.

Ten or more counts support this clonotype. This sequence joins TRBV15 and TRBJ2-5; perhaps D is TRBD1 or TRBD2 (5 bases each). Germline V gene lookup returns CDR1 LNHNV and CDR2 YYDKDF (reference sequence). Trimming removed 1 base at V and 5 bases at J, with 14 bases between. This CDR3 comprises 15 residues. This CDR3 is CATSRVAGWDETQYF. As DNA, the CDR3 is TGTGCCACCAGCAGAGTGGCGGGTTGGGACGAGACCCAGTACTTC.

The chain carries TRBV19 and TRBJ2-1; 8 nucleotides match TRBD1. V lost 7 bases to trimming and J lost 6 bases; unmatched junction nucleotides: 5. The CDR3 covers 13 residues. Germline values: CDR1 LNHDA, CDR2 SQIVND (reference sequence). CDR3 sequence: CASTNTGGNEQFF. CDR3 nucleotides: TGTGCCAGTACCAACACAGGGGGCAATGAGCAGTTCTTC.

The rearrangement joins TRBV11-3 to TRBJ1-5; 7 bases are a match to TRBD1. V lost 1 base and J lost 6; bases outside the gene matches: 18. This CDR3 has 19 amino acids. Germline V lookup: CDR1 SGHNT, CDR2 YENEEA. In DNA form, the CDR3 reads TGTGCCAGCAGCTTAGGGGACGGTTACACAGGGGCGCCTTGTCAGCCCCAGCATTTT. This translates into CASSLGDGYTGAPCQPQHF.

This chain joins TRBV11-2 and TRBJ1-1, with 9 bases fitting TRBD1. Germline CDR1 reads SGHAT; CDR2 reads FQNNGV. Germline trimming cut 3 bases from V and 0 bases from J; bases unmatched to any gene: 8. This CDR3 spans 17 amino acids. The CDR3 reads CASSLGTGRVMNTEAFF. The CDR3 DNA is TGTGCCAGCAGCTTGGGGACAGGGCGGGTCATGAACACTGAAGCTTTCTTT. The full variable domain, its missing parts supplied by reference TRBV11-2 and TRBJ1-1, is EAGVAQSPRYKIIEKRQSVAFWCNPISGHATLYWYQQILGQGPKLLIQFQNNGVVDDSQLPKDRFSAERLKGVDSTLKIQPAKLEDSAVYLCASSLGTGRVMNTEAFFGQGTRLTVV.

The chain is built from TRBV20-1 and TRBJ1-5, with a weak D call TRBD1 (5 bases). Germline V gives CDR1 DFQATT, CDR2 SNEGSKA (reference sequence). This CDR3 contains 14 residues. The V and J ends lost 3 bases and 7 bases respectively, with 16 bases between them. The CDR3 DNA is TGCAGTGCTAGCCAGCATCCCACAGGACAGCCCCAGCATTTT. Amino acid sequence: CSASQHPTGQPQHF.

This chain connects TRBV29-1 to TRBJ1-1; D is perhaps TRBD1 (5 bases). Between the trimmed V and J ends, which lost 1 base and 8 bases, there was a span of 5 bases. The CDR3 covers 10 residues. Germline V lookup: CDR1 SQVTM, CDR2 ANQGSEA. As DNA, the CDR3 is TGCAGCGTTGAAGGGGGCGAAGCTTTCTTT. It is translated as CSVEGGEAFF.

The J gene is TRBJ1-5, the V gene TRBV20-1; no clear D gene. Germline V CDR1 and CDR2: DFQATT, SNEGSKA (reference sequence). The CDR3 sequence is 13 residues long. V lost 2 bases to trimming and J lost 3 bases, with 8 bases between them. CDR3 loop: CSARKAANQPQHF. The DNA for the CDR3 is TGCAGTGCTAGAAAGGCCGCCAATCAGCCCCAGCATTTT.

This chain uses TRBV7-9 with TRBJ2-7, with TRBD1 as a possible D gene (6 bases). CDR3 length: 15 residues. V was clipped by 6 bases and J by 0 bases, with 15 bases between them. From germline, CDR1 is SEHNR and CDR2 FQNEAQ (reference sequence). CDR3 DNA: TGTGCCAGCAGTAGGGATCCGGGACACTCCTACGAGCAGTACTTC. Protein product: CASSRDPGHSYEQYF.

This clonotype came up many times. V gene TRBV7-2 combines with J gene TRBJ1-6; tentative D call: TRBD1 (5 bases). The CDR3 contains 16 residues. The V and J ends lost 1 base and 7 bases respectively, with 14 bases between them. Germline CDR1 and CDR2: SGHTA and FQGNSA. CDR3 loop: CASSLVWGVTNSPLHF. The CDR3 DNA reads as TGTGCCAGCAGCTTAGTTTGGGGGGTCACGAATTCACCCCTCCACTTT.

J is TRBJ2-7 and V is TRBV20-1; D is undetermined. The CDR3 consists of 12 residues. The germline gives CDR1 DFQATT, CDR2 SNEGSKA (reference sequence). V gave up 0 bases and J gave up 2 bases, with 5 bases separating them. In DNA form, the CDR3 reads TGCAGTGCTAGAGATCTGACCTACGAGCAGTACTTC. Amino acids: CSARDLTYEQYF.

The chain employs TRBV19 and TRBJ1-1; unclear D gene. This CDR3 spans 15 amino acids. The ends were cut back, 3 bases at V and 0 bases at J, with 11 bases in the middle. CDR1 LNHDA and CDR2 SQIVND come from the germline V gene (reference sequence). The CDR3 nucleotides read TGTGCCAGTAGTATCCACGGAGGACTGAACACTGAAGCTTTCTTT. Translating gives CASSIHGGLNTEAFF. Full variable domain (outside the CDR3, taken from reference TRBV19 and TRBJ1-1): DGGITQSPKYLFRKEGQNVTLSCEQNLNHDAMYWYRQDPGQGLRLIYYSQIVNDFQKGDIAEGYSVSREKKESFPLTVTSAQKNPTAFYLCASSIHGGLNTEAFFGQGTRLTVV.

V usage is TRBV7-9 and J usage is TRBJ1-1; 7 bases match TRBD1. In germline, CDR1 is SEHNR, CDR2 FQNEAQ (reference sequence). The CDR3 is 14 amino acids. The V gene end was trimmed by 6 bases and the J gene end by 5 bases; junction bases not matched to a gene: 9. The CDR3 coding sequence is TGTGCCAGCAGTAAGGGACAGAGGGAAACTGAAGCTTTCTTT. Translated: CASSKGQRETEAFF.

This clonotype was detected a few times. The gene calls are TRBV5-1 and TRBJ2-5; 14 bases are a match to TRBD2. The CDR3 totals 17 residues. Looked up from germline, CDR1 is SGHRS and CDR2 is YFSETQ. After removal of 5 bases from V and 2 bases from J, the junction contained 8 bases not matched to a gene. CDR3 in DNA: TGCGCCAGCAGTCGGGGACTAGCGGGGGAATCGCAAGAGACCCAGTACTTC. Encoded protein: CASSRGLAGESQETQYF.

V and J are TRBV6-1 and TRBJ1-2, with D perhaps TRBD1 (5 bases). The CDR3 loop spans 14 amino acids. Germline lookup yields CDR1 MNHNS and CDR2 SASEGT. V was cut by 6 bases and J by 4 bases, with 15 bases left in between. For the CDR3, the DNA is TGTGCCAGCAGGGATTACCCCGGGGGCTATGGCTACACCTTC. This sequence encodes CASRDYPGGYGYTF.

J is TRBJ2-2 and V is TRBV14, with D unclear. Trimming left V 2 bases short and J 2 bases short, with 9 bases between. The CDR3 extends over 15 amino acids. The germline CDR1 and CDR2 sequences are SGHDN and FVKESK. In nucleotides, the CDR3 is TGTGCCAGCAGCCAACGGCAGATCAACACCGGGGAGCTGTTTTTT. It is translated as CASSQRQINTGELFF.

This clonotype was observed at least ten times. The chain links TRBV5-1 to TRBJ1-4; TRBD1 is a possible D gene (5 bases). This CDR3 is 19 amino acids long. Germline V gene lookup returns CDR1 SGHRS and CDR2 YFSETQ. V was pared by 0 bases and J by 0 bases, with 18 bases between. The CDR3 DNA reads as TGCGCCAGCAGCTTGGCCGTTATTGGGACGGAACCAACTAATGAAAAACTGTTTTTT. Translation gives CASSLAVIGTEPTNEKLFF.

This clonotype turned up a few times. The chain has TRBV5-1 and TRBJ1-4; unclear D gene. V shed 0 bases and J shed 2 bases, with 5 bases lying between them. The length of the CDR3 is 14 residues. CDR1 and CDR2 (germline): SGHRS, YFSETQ. CDR3 amino acids: CASSLGSTNEKLFF. For the CDR3, the DNA is TGCGCCAGCAGCTTGGGGTCGACTAATGAAAAACTGTTTTTT.

The CDR3 protein is CASSSGELIYEQYF. CDR3 coding DNA: TGTGCCAGCAGCTCAGGGGAACTAATCTACGAGCAGTACTTC. The chain links TRBV14 to TRBJ2-7, with TRBD1 as a possible D gene (6 bases). The germline V and J ends were trimmed by 5 bases and 3 bases, with 14 bases remaining between them. CDR1 and CDR2 (germline): SGHDN, FVKESK. This CDR3 is 14 amino acids long.

This clonotype was picked up a small number of times. V usage is TRBV7-2 and J usage is TRBJ2-3, with 7 bases that match TRBD2. The J segment lost 0 bases and the V segment lost 6 bases, leaving 9 bases of the junction unmatched. Per the germline V gene, CDR1 is SGHTA and CDR2 is FQGNSA. This CDR3 is 16 amino acids long. The CDR3 DNA sequence: TGTGCCAGCAGTATGGGAGGGCAAAGTAGCACAGATACGCAGTATTTT. Translating gives CASSMGGQSSTDTQYF. The entire variable domain, with the rest obtained from reference TRBV7-2 and TRBJ2-3, is as follows: GAGVSQSPSNKVTEKGKDVELRCDPISGHTALYWYRQSLGQGLEFLIYFQGNSAPDKSGLPSDRFSAERTGGSVSTLTIQRTQQEDSAVYLCASSMGGQSSTDTQYFGPGTRLTVL.

The chain joins TRBV20-1 to TRBJ1-1; a weak D match, TRBD1 (5 bases). There are 15 residues in the CDR3. Per germline, CDR1 DFQATT and CDR2 SNEGSKA (reference sequence). V gave up 3 bases and J gave up 1 base, with 15 bases separating them. DNA for the CDR3: TGCAGTGCTAGGACCCTGGGAACAGGGAACACTGAAGCTTTCTTT. It codes for CSARTLGTGNTEAFF.

This clonotype came up a few times. The chain has TRBV12-3 or TRBV12-4 and TRBJ2-7, with D possibly matching TRBD1 (5 bases). This CDR3 spans 13 amino acids. Trimming shortened V by 0 bases and J by 7 bases, and 10 bases separated the two germline ends. This CDR3 reads CASSLAQGGEQYF. Here the CDR3 DNA reads TGTGCCAGCAGTTTAGCTCAGGGTGGGGAGCAGTACTTC.

V gene TRBV7-2 combines with J gene TRBJ2-2, with 10 bases identical to TRBD2. Trimming took 8 bases from V and 3 from J; bases not matched to a gene: 9. Germline V gives CDR1 SGHTA, CDR2 FQGNSA. CDR3 length: 16 residues. The CDR3 is CASCSLAGAYTGELFF. The CDR3 coding sequence is TGTGCCAGCTGCTCTCTAGCGGGGGCCTACACCGGGGAGCTGTTTTTT.

This clonotype was observed a handful of times. The chain employs TRBV3-1 and TRBJ2-3; unclear D gene. The CDR3 runs to 16 residues. Germline-derived CDR1 and CDR2 are LGHDT and YNNKEL (reference sequence). V gave up 1 base and J gave up 0 bases, with 11 bases separating them. DNA of the CDR3: TGTGCCAGCAGCCAAGGACAAGGGTATAGCACAGATACGCAGTATTTT. Encoded protein: CASSQGQGYSTDTQYF.